Each of the 4 T cell receptor beta chains below was sequenced from the same sample in a study of vaccination and CD4 T cells after COVID-19. These receptors have no identified antigens. Cultured CD4+ T cell DNA was sequenced using the Oncomine TCR Beta short-read assay. TCRdb fed the PCR reads into MiXCR, producing one record per CDR3 protein. The repertoire holds roughly 15,000 distinct CDR3 sequences, with approximately 55% as singletons. Treatment meaning: approximately nine-day PBMC culture with coronavirus spike peptide pools or control peptides (ViraFEST assay). Sequenced input: CD4+ T cells from blood, cultured in vitro. These receptors were taken from a human donor who had recovered from COVID-19.

This sequence joins TRBV21-1 and TRBJ1-1. TRBV21-1 is deemed a pseudogene. The CDR3 is 17 amino acids. The CDR3 nucleotides are TGTGCCAGCAGCAAAGAAGGATACAGAGTCATGAACACTGAAGCTTTCTTT. Protein sequence: CASSKEGYRVMNTEAFF.

This chain joins TRBV20-1 and TRBJ2-1; 7 nucleotides agree with TRBD1. The CDR3 extends over 19 amino acids. Germline V lookup: CDR1 DFQATT, CDR2 SNEGSKA (reference sequence). V trimming: 5 bases; J trimming: 1 base; junction bases outside the gene matches: 20. This CDR3 reads CSASGDRDISILSYNEQFF. CDR3 in DNA: TGCAGTGCTTCGGGCGACAGGGATATTTCTATTTTATCCTACAATGAGCAGTTCTTC.

The J gene is TRBJ1-2, the V gene TRBV28, with TRBD1 matching 7 bases. The CDR3 is made up of 12 amino acids. With V trimmed by 10 bases and J by 3 bases, 5 bases remained unmatched. Germline CDR1 MDHEN, CDR2 SYDVKM. Here the CDR3 DNA reads TGTGCCAAACCGGGACAGTACTATGGCTACACCTTC. The encoded protein is CAKPGQYYGYTF.

The chain links TRBV10-3 to TRBJ2-2; D is possibly TRBD2 (6 bases). Trimming removed 2 bases from V and 1 base from J, with 14 bases in between. The length of the CDR3 is 17 residues. Per the germline V gene, CDR1 is ENHRY and CDR2 is SYGVKD. CDR3 sequence reads: CAISEPEGRQNTGELFF. CDR3 DNA sequence: TGTGCCATCAGTGAGCCGGAGGGACGCCAGAACACCGGGGAGCTGTTTTTT.